This entry lists 14 T cell receptor beta chains sequenced from one sample in a study of OX40 agonist ivuxolimab in advanced cancers. This table comes from immunoSEQ multiplex PCR, and its TCRdb copy is limited to in-frame clones, with some not included. The top ten clones hold nearly 15% of a sample with fewer than 50,000 clones, about nine tenths of them seen once. The sequencing here drew on CD4+ or CD8+ T cells sorted from blood, taken in a trial of the OX40 agonist ivuxolimab. Receptors originate from an adult with an advanced solid tumor such as melanoma, head and neck, liver or kidney cancer.

The rearrangement uses TRBV6-1 and TRBJ1-2; D call uncertain. Germline assignment: CDR1 MNHNS and CDR2 SASEGT. V lost 5 bases and J lost 8, with 15 bases in between. The CDR3 has 13 residues. The CDR3 sequence: CASSRFVGEGYTF. In DNA form, the CDR3 reads TGTGCCAGCAGTAGGTTTGTGGGTGAAGGCTACACCTTC.

The chain links TRBV29-1 to TRBJ2-7; the D gene is possibly TRBD2 (5 bases). V lost 0 bases and J lost 0, with 9 bases in between. Germline V CDR1 and CDR2: SQVTM, ANQGSEA. The CDR3 runs 14 residues. The CDR3 region has the DNA TGCAGCGTTGAAGATCGAGAGGGCTCCTACGAGCAGTACTTC. Its translation: CSVEDREGSYEQYF.

The chain has TRBV14 and TRBJ2-1, with 9 bases identical to TRBD2. In germline, CDR1 is SGHDN, CDR2 FVKESK. Unmatched junction bases numbered 4, after V lost 1 base and J lost 3 bases. This CDR3 comprises 16 residues. CDR3 sequence reads: CASSQVAGVGYNEQFF. Written as DNA, the CDR3 is TGTGCCAGCAGCCAAGTAGCGGGAGTGGGCTACAATGAGCAGTTCTTC.

The V call is TRBV19, the J call TRBJ2-1; D remains unclear. This CDR3 has 14 residues. CDR1 is LNHDA, CDR2 SQIVND, per germline (reference sequence). Trimming removed 5 bases at V and 7 bases at J, with 15 bases between. CDR3 region: CASSLSSKGNEQFF. As DNA, the CDR3 is TGTGCCAGTAGTCTATCTAGTAAGGGAAATGAGCAGTTCTTC.

The rearrangement links TRBV4-2 to TRBJ2-3; 10 bases map to TRBD2. V shed 0 bases and J 9 bases; nucleotides not matched to a gene: 9. Germline V gene data show CDR1 as LGHNA and CDR2 as YNFKEQ. This CDR3 region has 16 residues. This CDR3 reads CASSQDSLAGAPTQYF. CDR3 coding DNA: TGTGCCAGCAGCCAAGATAGCCTAGCGGGAGCTCCAACGCAGTATTTT.

V gene TRBV5-1 combines with J gene TRBJ2-7; possibly TRBD2 for D (6 bases). CDR1 is SGHRS, CDR2 YFSETQ, per germline. The CDR3 covers 15 residues. Trimming shortened V by 4 bases and J by 3 bases, and 17 bases separated the two germline ends. The chain's CDR3 is CASSPVGGVIYEQYF. The CDR3 DNA reads as TGCGCCAGCAGCCCGGTAGGAGGGGTAATCTACGAGCAGTACTTC.

J is TRBJ1-4 and V is TRBV9; 9 positions match TRBD1. V lost 3 bases and J lost 3; bases outside the gene matches: 9. Germline lookup yields CDR1 SGDLS and CDR2 YYNGEE. The CDR3 loop spans 17 amino acids. As DNA, the CDR3 is TGTGCCAGCAGCGACCCCGGACAGGGGCTAGCTAATGAAAAACTGTTTTTT. Amino acid sequence: CASSDPGQGLANEKLFF.

The rearrangement joins TRBV27 to TRBJ2-1, with 10 bases lining up with TRBD2. The germline gives CDR1 MNHEY, CDR2 SMNVEV (reference sequence). The CDR3 consists of 16 residues. The junction had 3 bases not matched to a gene; V was cut back by 1 base and J by 3 bases. This CDR3 reads CASSLFTSGDYNEQFF. In DNA form, the CDR3 reads TGTGCCAGCAGTTTATTTACTAGCGGGGACTACAATGAGCAGTTCTTC.

The chain links TRBV27 to TRBJ2-2; D is perhaps TRBD1 (5 bases). This CDR3 has 14 amino acids. The germline V gene encodes CDR1 MNHEY and CDR2 SMNVEV (reference sequence). V gave up 4 bases and J gave up 5 bases, with 11 bases separating them. CDR3 nucleotide sequence: TGTGCCAGCAGTTCCAGGGAATGGACCGGGGAGCTGTTTTTT. Amino acids: CASSSREWTGELFF.

The chain uses TRBV27 and TRBJ2-7, with D possibly TRBD2 on 5 matching bases. CDR3 length: 13 amino acids. In germline, CDR1 is MNHEY, CDR2 SMNVEV (reference sequence). Trimming removed 6 bases at V and 3 bases at J, with 12 bases between. CDR3 residues: CASSPGLVYEQYF. Written as DNA, the CDR3 is TGTGCCAGCAGCCCCGGACTCGTCTACGAGCAGTACTTC.

This chain connects TRBV11-2 to TRBJ2-7; 9 bases agree with TRBD1. Germline CDR1 and CDR2: SGHAT and FQNNGV. The V segment lost 3 bases and the J segment 2 bases; nucleotides outside the gene matches: 11. The CDR3 is 17 residues long. The chain's CDR3 is CASSFNPWTGEAYEQYF. CDR3 nucleotide sequence: TGTGCCAGCAGCTTCAACCCCTGGACAGGGGAAGCCTACGAGCAGTACTTC.

V usage is TRBV6-4 and J usage is TRBJ2-1; a possible D gene is TRBD1 (6 bases). The germline gives CDR1 MRHNA, CDR2 SNTAGT. The germline V and J ends were trimmed by 0 bases and 4 bases, with 13 bases remaining between them. The CDR3 runs to 16 residues. The CDR3 nucleotides are TGTGCCAGCAGTGACTCACCCGCAGGGGAATACAATGAGCAGTTCTTC. This codes for CASSDSPAGEYNEQFF.

The chain recombines TRBV4-1 with TRBJ1-4, with D maybe TRBD1 (5 bases). Per germline, CDR1 MGHRA and CDR2 YSYEKL. The ends were cut back, 2 bases at V and 6 bases at J, with 16 bases in the middle. The length of the CDR3 is 16 residues. In DNA form, the CDR3 reads TGCGCCAGCAGCCAATCAGAGCACCAGGGTGATGAAAAACTGTTTTTT. Translating gives CASSQSEHQGDEKLFF.

This rearrangement joins TRBV9 to TRBJ2-1; TRBD2 agrees at 7 bases. The CDR3 runs to 15 residues. With V trimmed by 3 bases and J by 2 bases, 5 bases remained unmatched. Germline CDR1 reads SGDLS; CDR2 reads YYNGEE. The chain's CDR3 is CASSADGLAYNEQFF. The CDR3 DNA follows: TGTGCCAGCAGCGCCGACGGACTAGCCTACAATGAGCAGTTCTTC.